Listed below are T cell receptor beta chains from one sample, sequenced in a study of shared clonotypes between healthy human individuals. TCRdb's copy holds only in-frame clones and misses some; the assay was immunoSEQ multiplex PCR. The sample has about 2.5 million clones, approximately 90% seen once; the top ten hold 0.37%. Sequencing was carried out using naive CD4+ T cells from PBMCs. The receptor set was obtained from a man aged 18 to 29 in good health. Some clones in this sample may be carry-over from other donors' samples. CDR3s include the opening cysteine and the closing phenylalanine or tryptophan. The D gene is left open where the match is weak. Clone size, where shown, is once, few, many, or a class for clones that have expanded.

D	size	J	V	CDR3	DNA
TRBD1	-	TRBJ1-2	TRBV5-6	CASSLAGGADYGYTF	TGTGCCAGCAGCTTAGCAGGGGGCGCGGACTATGGCTACACCTTC
-	-	TRBJ1-4	TRBV6-1	CASIGQGSEKLFF	TGTGCCAGCATAGGGCAGGGGTCTGAAAAACTGTTTTTT
TRBD2	once	TRBJ2-5	TRBV7-3	CASSAGRASGETQYF	TGTGCCAGCAGCGCGGGACGGGCTAGCGGAGAGACCCAGTACTTC
TRBD2	-	TRBJ2-1	TRBV5-1	CASSASGLAGVNEQFF	TGCGCCAGCAGCGCCTCGGGACTAGCGGGAGTCAATGAGCAGTTCTTC
-	-	TRBJ2-4	TRBV19	CASSPSQGLAKNIQYF	TGTGCCAGTAGTCCCTCACAGGGCCTTGCCAAAAACATTCAGTACTTC
-	-	TRBJ2-2	TRBV29-1	CSVEGESYTGELFF	TGCAGCGTTGAAGGCGAATCGTACACCGGGGAGCTGTTTTTT
-	-	TRBJ2-7	TRBV6-6	CASSYSTQSSYEQYF	TGTGCCAGCAGTTACTCGACTCAAAGCTCCTACGAGCAGTACTTC
-	-	TRBJ1-1	TRBV27	CASSLRRGTEAFF	TGTGCCAGCAGTTTACGGAGGGGGACTGAAGCTTTCTTT
TRBD1	-	TRBJ2-7	TRBV6-5	CASSPTGGTSYEQYF	TGTGCCAGCAGTCCGACAGGGGGCACTTCCTACGAGCAGTACTTC
TRBD2	-	TRBJ2-5	TRBV11-2	CASSLRRAGGPGETQYF	TGTGCCAGCAGCTTGAGACGAGCGGGAGGGCCCGGGGAGACCCAGTACTTC
-	-	TRBJ2-6	TRBV2	CASSDPGEQGLSGANVLTF	TGTGCCAGCAGTGACCCGGGGGAACAGGGGTTATCTGGGGCCAACGTCCTGACTTTC
-	-	TRBJ2-1	TRBV25-1	CASSEYSIGSRTEQFF	TGTGCCAGCAGTGAATATTCCATTGGGAGTAGGACTGAGCAGTTCTTC
TRBD1	-	TRBJ2-5	TRBV7-2	CASSLSRGETQYF	TGTGCCAGCAGCTTAAGCAGGGGGGAGACCCAGTACTTC
TRBD2	-	TRBJ2-1	TRBV9	CASSRTSGYNEQFF	TGTGCCAGCAGTAGGACTAGCGGATACAATGAGCAGTTCTTC
-	-	TRBJ2-2	TRBV6-5	CASKEAGEGTGELFF	TGTGCCAGCAAGGAGGCAGGGGAGGGCACCGGGGAGCTGTTTTTT
-	-	TRBJ1-5	TRBV18	CASSSSSNQPQHF	TGTGCCAGCTCCTCCTCCAGCAATCAGCCCCAGCATTTT
TRBD2	-	TRBJ2-1	TRBV2	CASRAGLYNEQFF	TGTGCCAGCAGAGCGGGACTATACAATGAGCAGTTCTTC
-	-	TRBJ1-1	TRBV28	CASSSPDRTEAFF	TGTGCCAGCAGCTCCCCGGACCGCACTGAAGCTTTCTTT
TRBD2	-	TRBJ2-7	TRBV28	CASKTSGGSYEQYF	TGTGCCAGCAAAACTAGCGGGGGATCCTACGAGCAGTACTTC
TRBD1	-	TRBJ1-1	TRBV5-1	CASSPFGTGEAFF	TGCGCCAGCAGCCCTTTCGGGACAGGTGAAGCTTTCTTT
-	-	TRBJ1-4	TRBV7-9	CASSRTRGSGNEKLFF	TGTGCCAGCAGCCGCACCAGGGGATCGGGTAATGAAAAACTGTTTTTT
-	-	TRBJ1-2	TRBV6-1	CASSGEGYGYTF	TGTGCCAGCAGCGGGGAGGGGTATGGCTACACCTTC
TRBD2	-	TRBJ2-1	TRBV7-2	CASSTRGGTSGSPNEQFF	TGTGCCAGCAGTACAAGGGGGGGGACTAGCGGGAGTCCCAATGAGCAGTTCTTC
-	-	TRBJ1-4	TRBV28	CASSFRGPAGEKLFF	TGTGCCAGCAGTTTTAGGGGACCAGCGGGGGAAAAACTGTTTTTT
-	-	TRBJ2-5	TRBV7-7	CASSPRRTARQETQYF	TGTGCCAGCAGCCCACGAAGGACAGCCCGGCAAGAGACCCAGTACTTC
-	-	TRBJ1-1	TRBV7-8	CASSLEGLGGTEAFF	TGTGCCAGCAGCTTAGAGGGGTTGGGGGGCACTGAAGCTTTCTTT
-	few	TRBJ1-5	TRBV30	CASRGQGNQPQHF	TGTGCCAGCCGGGGTCAAGGCAATCAGCCCCAGCATTTT
-	-	TRBJ1-4	TRBV2	CASRYSATNEKLFF	TGTGCCAGCAGATACTCCGCAACTAATGAAAAACTGTTTTTT
-	-	TRBJ2-7	TRBV28	CASSLHYEQYF	TGTGCCAGCAGTTTGCACTACGAGCAGTACTTC
-	few	TRBJ1-1	TRBV30	CAWSGRGPEAFF	TGTGCCTGGAGTGGGAGGGGCCCTGAAGCTTTCTTT
-	-	TRBJ2-1	TRBV7-9	CASSGRPGQGNTLF	TGTGCCAGCAGCGGTCGACCGGGACAAGGGAATACTCTCTTC
TRBD1	-	TRBJ1-1	TRBV27	CASSPTGTGGAFF	TGTGCCAGCAGTCCAACCGGGACAGGGGGAGCTTTCTTT
-	-	TRBJ2-1	TRBV28	CASSPAGGRTNEQFF	TGTGCCAGCAGTCCCGCCGGAGGGCGCACGAATGAGCAGTTCTTC
-	-	TRBJ2-7	TRBV28	CGHCGRFSYEQYF	TGTGGGCATTGTGGGAGATTCTCCTACGAGCAGTACTTC
-	-	TRBJ1-3	TRBV2	CASSRVSGNTIYF	TGTGCCAGCAGTAGGGTTTCTGGAAACACCATATATTTT
-	once	TRBJ1-2	TRBV6-5	CASTPTRLNYGYTF	TGTGCCAGCACCCCCACCCGTCTGAACTATGGCTACACCTTC
-	-	TRBJ2-2	TRBV7-9	CASSKQDSNTGELFF	TGTGCCAGCAGCAAGCAGGACTCGAACACCGGGGAGCTGTTTTTT
-	-	TRBJ2-1	TRBV7-9	CASSLPSRSNEQFF	TGTGCCAGCAGCTTACCAAGCCGGTCCAATGAGCAGTTCTTC
-	-	TRBJ2-7	TRBV7-9	CASSLEGVEQYF	TGTGCCAGCAGCTTAGAGGGGGTCGAGCAGTACTTC
-	-	TRBJ2-7	TRBV5-1	CASSLLAEHSYEQYF	TGCGCCAGCAGCTTGCTGGCGGAACACTCCTACGAGCAGTACTTC
TRBD2	-	TRBJ2-2	TRBV5-4	CASSLASSGAGELFF	TGTGCCAGCAGCTTGGCGTCTAGCGGAGCCGGGGAGCTGTTTTTT
-	-	TRBJ1-1	TRBV7-2	CASSLGQDNGAFF	TGTGCCAGCAGCTTAGGTCAGGATAATGGAGCTTTCTTT
-	-	TRBJ1-2	TRBV6-5	CASSSQAYGYTF	TGTGCCAGCAGCAGTCAAGCCTATGGCTACACCTTC
TRBD1	-	TRBJ1-1	TRBV2	CASRDRALKDTEAFF	TGTGCCAGCAGGGACAGGGCACTGAAGGACACTGAAGCTTTCTTT
-	few	TRBJ1-4	TRBV5-1	CASSLDREREKLFF	TGCGCCAGCAGCTTGGACAGGGAGCGTGAAAAACTGTTTTTT
-	-	TRBJ2-4	TRBV7-9	CASSLYTVPKNIQYF	TGTGCCAGCAGCTTATATACTGTACCCAAAAACATTCAGTACTTC
-	-	TRBJ1-3	TRBV29-1	CSVWKGGSSGNTIYF	TGCAGCGTTTGGAAGGGGGGGTCATCTGGAAACACCATATATTTT
TRBD1	-	TRBJ2-2	TRBV10-3	CATHRQGNTGELFF	TGTGCCACCCATAGACAGGGAAACACCGGGGAGCTGTTTTTT
-	few	TRBJ1-1	TRBV30	CAWSVQENTEAFF	TGTGCCTGGAGTGTACAGGAGAACACTGAAGCTTTCTTT
-	-	TRBJ2-1	TRBV19	CASSRRDGYLNEQFF	TGTGCCAGTAGTCGGCGGGACGGGTATCTAAATGAGCAGTTCTTC
TRBD1	-	TRBJ1-3	TRBV18	CASSQGQGPSGNTIYF	TGTGCCAGCTCACAGGGACAGGGCCCGTCCGGAAACACCATATATTTT
TRBD1	-	TRBJ2-7	TRBV7-9	CASSRDSSYEQYF	TGTGCCAGCAGCCGGGACAGCTCCTACGAGCAGTACTTC
-	-	TRBJ1-3	TRBV5-1	CASSLGFSGNTIYF	TGCGCCAGCAGCTTGGGGTTCTCTGGAAACACCATATATTTT